This T cell receptor (beta chain) is from a study of T cells expressing NK-cell markers. TCRdb processed the 5' RACE reads again and assigns one entry to each CDR3 protein, with no DNA. This sample's clone table lists about 390,000 distinct CDR3 sequences. Germline-derived CDR1 and CDR2 are MNHNS and SASEGT. The CDR3 loop spans 16 amino acids. Findings of the study overall: The contribution of dominant NKG2C+ clonotypes to CD8+ T cells in more than five donors was roughly 1.0-7.5%.

A note on this clonotype: What it recognizes is unknown.

The chain combines TRBV6-1 with TRBJ2-2; lacking DNA, the TRBD2 call made by TCRdb goes unchecked. Material for sequencing was blood T cells: a sorted CD56 or NKG2C T cell subset, CD4+ or CD8+ T cells, or bulk PBMC T cells (not recorded which). The receptor was derived from a woman aged 45-60 years in good health. The CDR3 region is CAGGGFRSRNTGELFF.